This TCR beta chain was profiled in a study of post-analysis software for immune sequencing data (dated by TCRdb to about 2015). Concerning the study at large: Recorded disease courses included relapsing-remitting, secondary progressive and progressive-relapsing multiple sclerosis, with some patients lacking subtype annotation. The patient repertoires were set against 10 to 11 previously published healthy control repertoires from donors whose ages ranged from roughly 6 to 26 years. A subset of samples was prepared in parallel using single-end sample barcoding, then pooled and co-amplified after Illumina adapter ligation. Here is what the overall study found, with its caveats: Multiple sclerosis patients had significantly lower normalized Chao1 diversity than controls, a result that suggests substantial peripheral T-cell clonal expansion. The multiple sclerosis patient group was slightly younger than the control group. When samples were clustered directly using the F measure, samples prepared in the same batch co-clustered strongly, which prompted a batch-effect correction. Patients showed significantly higher frequencies than controls for several TRBV segments, among them TRBV5-6, TRBV5-1 and TRBV20-1.

In the germline V gene, CDR1 corresponds to SNHLY and CDR2 to FYNNEI. The cysteine opens and the phenylalanine closes a CDR3 of 14 amino acids. CDR3 DNA only is kept here, 42 bases in frame from base 1. For this chain, trimming is 4 bases at the V end and 3 bases at the J end, and the number of junction bases without a gene match is 4. Remarks on this clonotype: No antigen is known for it. No base quality values were provided; no much bigger clone lies one nucleotide off.

The protocol used for the library was PCR. Sequencing used an Illumina HiSeq 2500. To reduce PCR and sequencing biases, unique molecular identifiers were built into the TCR beta cDNA libraries. Every 1 to 10 million input T cells yielded 500,000 or so cDNA molecules, meaning each molecule approximated one T cell. Patient libraries were prepared and sequenced with the same protocol used for the earlier healthy control dataset. Within a given batch, samples were prepared together, multiplexed and sequenced on the same HiSeq lane. In the authors' own workflow: Raw barcoded reads were processed with MIGEC, discarding single-read molecular identifier groups before consensus assembly and CDR3 extraction. Clonotype tables were post-analysed with VDJtools, and diversity was normalized by down-sampling all datasets to the smallest sample size. In repertoire overlap clustering, CDR3 amino acid sequences, but not nucleotide sequences, were matched to correct batch-related cross-sample contamination. TCRdb reanalyzed the raw reads on its own, using fastp at Q25 for trimming and MiXCR for clone calling, and kept in-frame beta chains. CDR3 protein sequences are deduplicated, and each keeps its most common genes and DNA. TCRdb's processing, not the authors', yielded these V and J calls. Recorded for this sample are 650,000 to 850,000 distinct CDR3 sequences; just over 45% of them occurred a single time. Around 4.7% of the sample goes to the ten largest clones.

TCR beta repertoires were profiled from peripheral blood of 10 to 15 young patients with multiple sclerosis to demonstrate the VDJtools post-analysis software. The multiple sclerosis patients were children and adolescents ranging in age from roughly 6 to 15 years. The specimen sequenced was blood. This TCR came from a girl between 5 and 17 years old with multiple sclerosis. The chain joins TRBV2 to TRBJ1-2; TRBD1 agrees with 8 junctional bases. The CDR3 protein is CASSGTGPYYGYTF. The DNA is TGTGCCAGCAGTGGGACAGGGCCTTACTATGGCTACACCTTC.